The T cell receptor beta chain under discussion was sequenced for a study of blood T cell repertoires in COVID-19. At the level of the study: Material from acute and convalescent COVID-19 was sourced from the United States, Italy and Spain. Sample material is recorded as cDNA or gDNA derived from T cells, B-cell-depleted T cells, or PBMCs.

In the authors' workflow: Nucleated cell counts were estimated from reference gene primer amplification. The protocol was immunoSEQ multiplex PCR, while the TCRdb copy is restricted to in-frame clones and leaves out a portion. That table is the source of V, J and clone size, and D and trimming were worked out from the DNA. Of more than 150,000 clones detected, 75% to 85% appear once; the ten largest clones hold around 12%. Seattle patient enrollment occurred during active infection, with longitudinal follow-up thereafter. The source material was peripheral blood. This clonotype was obtained from a woman of 80 years or more with COVID-19, enrolled during active disease.

CDR3 sequence (DNA): TGTGCCAGCAGCTTGGGGGGACAGGGGGAGGTTGAGCAGTTCTTC. This translates into CASSLGGQGEVEQFF. The genes are TRBV5-4 and TRBJ2-1, with 11 bases lining up with TRBD1. Trimming cost V 0 bases and J 9 bases; bases outside gene matches: 5. The CDR3 loop spans 15 amino acids. The germline V gene encodes CDR1 SGHNT and CDR2 YYREEE (reference sequence).